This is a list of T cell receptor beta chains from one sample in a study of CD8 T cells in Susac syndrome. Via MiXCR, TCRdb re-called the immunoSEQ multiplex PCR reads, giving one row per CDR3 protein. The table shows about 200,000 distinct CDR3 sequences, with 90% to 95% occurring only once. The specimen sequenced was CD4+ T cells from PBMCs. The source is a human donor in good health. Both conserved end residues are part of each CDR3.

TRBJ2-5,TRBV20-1,CSAGASGRGETQYF
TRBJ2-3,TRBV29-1,CSSHGMISADTQYF
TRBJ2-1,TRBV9,CASSVGGEEQFF
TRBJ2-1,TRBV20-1,CSASVEPSGYNEQFF
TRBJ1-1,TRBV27,CASSPWTDMNTEAFF
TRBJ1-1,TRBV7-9,CASSVNRGTEAFF
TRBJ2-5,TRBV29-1,CSVDVAQETQYF
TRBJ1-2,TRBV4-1,CASSQGDRNYGYTF
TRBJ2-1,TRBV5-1,CASSVRLAESYNEQFF
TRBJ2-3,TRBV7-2,CASSPIQPGTDTQYF
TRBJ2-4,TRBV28,CASSYQTGYQNIQYF
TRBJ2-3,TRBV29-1,CSAGLAGLSDTQYF
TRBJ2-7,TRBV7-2,CASSLPAAGDEQYF
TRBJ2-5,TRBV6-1,CASSEILIGETQYF
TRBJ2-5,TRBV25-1,CASSESGTGRRETQYF
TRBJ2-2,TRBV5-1,CASAREPNTGELFF